Shown below are 11 T cell receptor beta chains from a single sample sequenced in a study of CD8 T cells in ankylosing spondylitis. TCRdb re-called the 5' RACE reads with MiXCR, one entry per CDR3 protein. The data show 250,000 to 350,000 distinct CDR3 sequences, with around 18% seen just once and 7.5% to 9.5% held by the top ten. The sample comprised blood, either unsorted or a sorted T cell fraction (not recorded which). Receptors originate from a male donor with ankylosing spondylitis or in good health (not recorded which).

Written as DNA, the CDR3 is TGTGCCAGCAGTTACTATTCCTCCCCCGCTTCTGGAAACACCATATATTTT. Its protein is CASSYYSSPASGNTIYF. The V gene is TRBV6-5, the J gene TRBJ1-3; D remains unclear. CDR3 length: 17 amino acids. Looked up from germline, CDR1 is MNHEY and CDR2 is SVGAGI. Trimming took 1 base from V and 1 from J, leaving 14 bases between them.

This clonotype has just a few counts. The rearrangement links TRBV27 to TRBJ2-2; D possibly corresponds to TRBD1 (6 bases). Trimming removed 5 bases at V and 0 bases at J, with 13 bases between. Germline V lookup: CDR1 MNHEY, CDR2 SMNVEV (reference sequence). The length of the CDR3 is 16 residues. The CDR3 DNA reads as TGTGCCAGCAGTGACTACAGGGCGCCGAACACCGGGGAGCTGTTTTTT. The encoded protein is CASSDYRAPNTGELFF.

The V and J genes are TRBV10-3 and TRBJ2-5; 8 bases fit TRBD1. The CDR3 extends over 14 amino acids. The V segment lost 2 bases and the J segment 2 bases; nucleotides outside the gene matches: 1. Germline-derived CDR1 and CDR2 are ENHRY and SYGVKD. In DNA form, the CDR3 reads TGTGCCATCAGTGAGGGACAGGGTCAAGAGACCCAGTACTTC. Translation: CAISEGQGQETQYF.

The genes are TRBV12-3 or TRBV12-4 and TRBJ2-1; 9 nucleotides agree with TRBD2. CDR3 length: 15 amino acids. V dropped 6 bases and J dropped 3; count of bases not matched to a gene: 6. The CDR3 is CASRGAGGNYNEQFF. In DNA form, the CDR3 reads TGTGCCAGCAGGGGAGCGGGGGGCAACTACAATGAGCAGTTCTTC.

The chain employs TRBV7-8 and TRBJ2-3; 8 bases match TRBD1. The germline CDR1 and CDR2 sequences are SGHVS and FQNEAQ. The trim removed 4 bases at V and 2 bases at J, leaving 5 bases unmatched. CDR3 length: 15 residues. Here the CDR3 reads CASSSRTGITDTQYF. The CDR3 nucleotides read TGTGCCAGCAGCTCCCGGACAGGGATCACAGATACGCAGTATTTT.

This clonotype came up many times. J is TRBJ2-3 and V is TRBV20-1, with 7 bases lining up with TRBD2. Germline loops: CDR1 DFQATT, CDR2 SNEGSKA (reference sequence). The CDR3 is made up of 14 amino acids. After removal of 5 bases from V and 4 bases from J, the junction contained 9 bases not matched to a gene. The CDR3 DNA follows: TGCAGTGCTCGGTCGATGCTAGCGGCAGATACGCAGTATTTT. Protein sequence: CSARSMLAADTQYF.

The J gene is TRBJ1-5, the V gene TRBV20-1; TRBD1 aligns across 8 bases. Germline V gives CDR1 DFQATT, CDR2 SNEGSKA (reference sequence). With 0 bases clipped from V and 4 bases from J, the junction kept 5 bases outside the gene matches. This CDR3 contains 15 residues. In DNA form, the CDR3 reads TGCAGTGCTAGAGACCGGACAGGGTTTAATCAGCCCCAGCATTTT. Translating gives CSARDRTGFNQPQHF.

This chain joins TRBV12-3 or TRBV12-4 and TRBJ2-5, with D hard to call. The V gene lost 10 bases and the J gene lost 4 bases, with 16 bases spanning the gap. The CDR3 runs to 13 residues. In DNA, the CDR3 is TGTGCCAACAGATCCGACTTGGGAGAGACCCAGTACTTC. It is translated as CANRSDLGETQYF.

The genes are TRBV20-1 and TRBJ2-2; D is perhaps TRBD2 (6 bases). The CDR3 sequence is 18 residues long. CDR1 DFQATT and CDR2 SNEGSKA come from the germline V gene (reference sequence). V shed 1 base and J shed 4 bases, with 22 bases lying between them. The CDR3, as DNA: TGCAGTGCTAGAGCCGACTACGACACGGGGAGGAGCACCGGGGAGCTGTTTTTT. Amino acids: CSARADYDTGRSTGELFF.

This chain joins TRBV2 and TRBJ2-1; weak D call: TRBD1 (6 bases). The V gene's germline CDR1 is SNHLY and CDR2 FYNNEI. The CDR3 contains 15 residues. V gave up 5 bases and J gave up 5 bases, with 16 bases separating them. CDR3 loop: CASSYRVSPDNEQFF. The DNA of the CDR3 is TGTGCCAGCAGTTACAGGGTCTCTCCTGACAATGAGCAGTTCTTC.

The gene calls are TRBV2 and TRBJ2-5, with D unresolved. Trimming left V 3 bases short and J 4 bases short, with 3 bases between. From germline, CDR1 is SNHLY and CDR2 FYNNEI. The CDR3 consists of 11 residues. This chain's CDR3 is CASSDRETQYF. The DNA for the CDR3 is TGTGCCAGCAGTGATCGAGAGACCCAGTACTTC.